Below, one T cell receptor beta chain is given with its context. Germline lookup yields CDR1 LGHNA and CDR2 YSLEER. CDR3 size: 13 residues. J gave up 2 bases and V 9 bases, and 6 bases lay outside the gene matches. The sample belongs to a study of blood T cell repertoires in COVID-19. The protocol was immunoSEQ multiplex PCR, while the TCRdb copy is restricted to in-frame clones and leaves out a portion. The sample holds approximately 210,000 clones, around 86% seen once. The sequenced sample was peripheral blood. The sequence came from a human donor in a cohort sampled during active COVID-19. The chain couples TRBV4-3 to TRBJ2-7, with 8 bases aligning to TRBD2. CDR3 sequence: CASSPGGTYEQYF. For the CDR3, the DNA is TGCGCCAGTTCCCCGGGAGGGACCTACGAGCAGTACTTC.